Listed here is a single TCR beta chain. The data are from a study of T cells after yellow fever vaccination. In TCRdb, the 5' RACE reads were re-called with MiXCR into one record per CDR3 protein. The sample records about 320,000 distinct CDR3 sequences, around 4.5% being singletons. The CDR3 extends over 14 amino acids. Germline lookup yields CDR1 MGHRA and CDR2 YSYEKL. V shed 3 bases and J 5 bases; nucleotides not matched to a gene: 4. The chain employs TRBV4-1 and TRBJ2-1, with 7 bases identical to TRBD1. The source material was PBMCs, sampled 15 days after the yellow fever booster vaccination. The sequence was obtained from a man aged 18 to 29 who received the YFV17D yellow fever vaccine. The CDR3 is CASSQPGTDNEQFF. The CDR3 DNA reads TGCGCCAGCAGCCAGCCCGGGACAGACAATGAGCAGTTCTTC.